A single sample gave rise to the 12 T cell receptor beta chains below, sequenced in a study of identical twins. TCRdb independently ran MiXCR on the 5' RACE reads; one entry per CDR3 protein. Of more than 600,000 distinct CDR3 sequences listed, roughly 20% are singletons. The same data also went into a second study, on T cells expressing NK-cell markers.

The sequenced sample was PBMCs. All receptors derive from a woman under 30 in good health.

The chain's CDR3 is CASSLRVDAYNSPLHF. For the CDR3, the DNA is TGTGCCAGCAGTTTAAGGGTGGATGCCTATAATTCACCCCTCCACTTT. The chain links TRBV12-3 or TRBV12-4 to TRBJ1-6, with no clear D. V was clipped by 2 bases and J by 2 bases, with 10 bases between them. This CDR3 is 16 amino acids long.

J is TRBJ2-7 and V is TRBV9, with a weak D call TRBD2 (6 bases). The V end was cut by 4 bases, the J end by 3 bases, with 11 bases between. The germline gives CDR1 SGDLS, CDR2 YYNGEE. This CDR3 region has 13 residues. This CDR3 is CASSFWGLYEQYF. CDR3 DNA: TGTGCCAGCAGCTTCTGGGGACTCTACGAGCAGTACTTC.

The chain is built from TRBV6-5 and TRBJ1-5, with a tentative D call TRBD1 (6 bases). Germline CDR1 MNHEY, CDR2 SVGAGI. The CDR3 is made up of 15 amino acids. V lost 2 bases, J lost 3 bases, and 11 bases lay in between. This chain's CDR3 is CASSYMAGDNQPQHF. As DNA, the CDR3 is TGTGCCAGCAGTTACATGGCAGGGGACAATCAGCCCCAGCATTTT.

This chain's CDR3 is CSAALAAENEQFF. The CDR3 DNA follows: TGCAGTGCCGCACTAGCGGCTGAGAATGAGCAGTTCTTC. The chain couples TRBV20-1 to TRBJ2-1; 8 bases align to TRBD2. J lost 7 bases, V lost 6 bases, and 8 bases had no gene match. The CDR3 is 13 residues long. The germline V gene encodes CDR1 DFQATT and CDR2 SNEGSKA (reference sequence).

This clonotype showed up just a few times. This chain uses TRBV7-2 with TRBJ2-7; D unclear. Trimming removed 4 bases at V and 2 bases at J, with 18 bases between. This CDR3 has 16 residues. CDR1 is SGHTA and CDR2 is FQGNSA in the germline V gene. The CDR3 sequence: CASSSPLGVPAYEQYF. The DNA of the CDR3 is TGTGCCAGCAGCTCTCCACTTGGGGTTCCCGCCTACGAGCAGTACTTC. Full variable domain (missing parts from reference TRBV7-2 and TRBJ2-7): GAGVSQSPSNKVTEKGKDVELRCDPISGHTALYWYRQSLGQGLEFLIYFQGNSAPDKSGLPSDRFSAERTGGSVSTLTIQRTQQEDSAVYLCASSSPLGVPAYEQYFGPGTRLTVT.

The chain recombines TRBV12-3 or TRBV12-4 with TRBJ1-1, with D hard to call. This CDR3 is built from 12 residues. With 1 base removed from V and 9 bases from J, the gap between germline ends came to 9 bases. CDR3 amino acids: CASSLGSQQAFF. The CDR3 DNA reads TGTGCCAGCAGTTTAGGGTCCCAGCAAGCTTTCTTT.

This clonotype showed up just a few times. The chain has TRBV7-9 and TRBJ2-7; 10 bases map to TRBD1. CDR1 is SEHNR and CDR2 is FQNEAQ in the germline V gene (reference sequence). The CDR3 extends over 15 amino acids. V trimming: 6 bases; J trimming: 9 bases; junction bases outside the gene matches: 14. The DNA for the CDR3 is TGTGCCAGCAGTAAGACCGGGACAGGGGATTTAGTGCAGTACTTC. It encodes CASSKTGTGDLVQYF.

V gene TRBV6-2 or TRBV6-3 combines with J gene TRBJ1-1; the D is unclear. Germline loops: CDR1 MNHEY, CDR2 SVGEGT. The CDR3 loop spans 13 amino acids. V was shortened by 6 bases and J by 0 bases, with 8 bases between the two germline ends. The CDR3 region is CASRPPLNTEAFF. The CDR3 nucleotides read TGTGCCAGCAGACCTCCCTTGAACACTGAAGCTTTCTTT.

This clonotype occurred a few times. The rearrangement joins TRBV20-1 to TRBJ1-1, with 8 bases lining up with TRBD1. J was trimmed by 4 bases and V by 1 base; bases with no gene match: 5. CDR3 length: 14 residues. Germline CDR1 reads DFQATT; CDR2 reads SNEGSKA (reference sequence). The CDR3 loop reads CSARVWDRPTEAFF. For the CDR3, the DNA is TGCAGTGCTAGAGTCTGGGACAGGCCCACTGAAGCTTTCTTT.

The rearrangement links TRBV12-3 or TRBV12-4 to TRBJ2-3; possible D gene TRBD1, 6 bases. V was cut by 7 bases and J by 0 bases, with 8 bases left in between. CDR3 length: 13 amino acids. The DNA for the CDR3 is TGTGCCAGCAAGGACAGTAGCACAGATACGCAGTATTTT. Translated, it gives CASKDSSTDTQYF.

This clonotype was counted between two and nine times. The V call is TRBV7-2, the J call TRBJ2-1, with 10 bases identical to TRBD1. This CDR3 is 16 amino acids long. Germline CDR1 and CDR2: SGHTA and FQGNSA. J was trimmed by 7 bases and V by 6 bases; bases with no gene match: 12. CDR3 residues: CASRPLDRGGGNEQFF. DNA for the CDR3: TGTGCCAGCAGGCCGTTGGACAGGGGGGGAGGTAATGAGCAGTTCTTC.

The chain uses TRBV5-1 and TRBJ2-5, with D perhaps matching TRBD1 or TRBD2 (5 bases each). The germline gives CDR1 SGHRS, CDR2 YFSETQ. V lost 3 bases, J lost 1 base, and 10 bases lay in between. CDR3 size: 14 residues. This chain's CDR3 is CASSSVGTQETQYF. CDR3 nucleotides: TGCGCCAGCAGCTCGGTTGGGACCCAAGAGACCCAGTACTTC.